The clone carrying this T cell receptor beta chain was recorded at least ten times. The V end was cut by 6 bases, the J end by 0 bases, with 5 bases between. This CDR3 contains 13 residues. Each CDR3 protein is one row after TCRdb ran MiXCR on the 5' RACE reads. Of approximately 100,000 distinct CDR3 sequences listed, 8% to 10% are singletons. The data originate from a study of CD8 T cells in ankylosing spondylitis. This TCR was recovered from a male donor with ankylosing spondylitis or in good health (not recorded which). The sample taken for sequencing was blood, either unsorted or a sorted T cell fraction (not recorded which). The chain combines TRBV12-3 or TRBV12-4 with TRBJ2-2; no definite D call. CDR3: CASRRSNTGELFF. CDR3 bases: TGTGCCAGCAGGAGATCGAACACCGGGGAGCTGTTTTTT.